This TCR beta chain was recorded in a study of CD8 T cells in ankylosing spondylitis. The study, taken as a whole, reports: Disease-linked clones reportedly showed significant enrichment in matched ankylosing spondylitis synovial fluid. Reports of some motif variants in reactive arthritis synovial fluid and blood predate this one. For ankylosing spondylitis blood, a TCR beta motif of seven to nine highly homologous variants appeared characteristic. Disease-associated clones were CD8+ and fairly uncommon in peripheral blood.

V dropped 2 bases and J dropped 0; count of bases not matched to a gene: 2. The length of the CDR3 is 15 residues. CDR1 and CDR2 (germline): SQVTM, ANQGSEA. As the method for making TCR beta libraries, quantitative 5'-RACE with molecular barcodes was used. TCRdb fed the 5' RACE reads into MiXCR, producing one record per CDR3 protein. In the table there are over 400,000 distinct CDR3 sequences, roughly 25% of which are singletons. Concerning this clonotype: Its antigen remains unidentified.

The sequenced material came from blood, either unsorted or a sorted T cell fraction (not recorded which). This clonotype was obtained from a male donor with ankylosing spondylitis. The rearrangement links TRBV29-1 to TRBJ2-3, with TRBD2 identical over 10 bases. For the CDR3, the DNA is TGCAGCGTTGAAACTAGCGGGACTAGCACAGATACGCAGTATTTT. Translation gives CSVETSGTSTDTQYF.